A single sample gave rise to the 17 T cell receptor beta chains below, sequenced in a study of chemoradiotherapy in HPV16-positive cancers. The repertoire was sequenced with immunoSEQ multiplex PCR; TCRdb's copy has only in-frame clones and lacks some. The sample includes roughly 23,000 clones, around 75% seen only once; the top ten take 2.6%. Sampling was done from a patient who underwent chemoradiotherapy. The receptors were sampled from a human donor with HPV-associated anogenital cancer.

The V gene is TRBV28, the J gene TRBJ2-2; D ambiguous. Germline V gene data show CDR1 as MDHEN and CDR2 as SYDVKM. Trimming pared 5 bases from V and 0 bases from J, leaving 10 bases between. The CDR3 extends over 15 amino acids. The CDR3, as DNA: TGTGCCAGCAGTCCCCTTGGGGCGAACACCGGGGAGCTGTTTTTT. Translated, it gives CASSPLGANTGELFF.

The chain has TRBV5-1 and TRBJ1-4, with a weak D call TRBD1 (5 bases). The CDR3 consists of 14 residues. The germline V gene encodes CDR1 SGHRS and CDR2 YFSETQ. Trimming stripped 3 bases from V and 5 bases from J, with 11 bases between. In DNA form, the CDR3 reads TGCGCCAGCAGCTATCTGGGGCTAAATGAAAAACTGTTTTTT. This codes for CASSYLGLNEKLFF. Full variable domain (missing parts from reference TRBV5-1 and TRBJ1-4): KAGVTQTPRYLIKTRGQQVTLSCSPISGHRSVSWYQQTPGQGLQFLFEYFSETQRNKGNFPGRFSGRQFSNSRSEMNVSTLELGDSALYLCASSYLGLNEKLFFGSGTQLSVL.

V usage is TRBV29-1 and J usage is TRBJ1-2; 7 nucleotides agree with TRBD1. Germline V gives CDR1 SQVTM, CDR2 ANQGSEA. The trim removed 6 bases at V and 8 bases at J, leaving 15 bases unmatched. The CDR3 is 14 residues long. The DNA of the CDR3 is TGCAGCGTGGCCGCTGGGGGGACAGAAGGAGGCTACACCTTC. Translating gives CSVAAGGTEGGYTF.

The chain combines TRBV5-1 with TRBJ2-5, with 7 bases fitting TRBD1. CDR1 is SGHRS, CDR2 YFSETQ, per germline. The CDR3 totals 14 residues. V lost 4 bases to trimming and J lost 2 bases; unmatched junction nucleotides: 5. The CDR3 sequence: CASSTGVNQETQYF. CDR3 DNA: TGCGCCAGCAGCACAGGGGTCAATCAAGAGACCCAGTACTTC.

The gene calls are TRBV18 and TRBJ2-2; 7 nucleotides align to TRBD1. Germline trimming cut 7 bases from V and 0 bases from J; bases unmatched to any gene: 2. The CDR3 totals 14 residues. Germline loops: CDR1 KGHSH, CDR2 LQKENI. CDR3 in DNA: TGTGCCAGCTGGACAGGCGCGAACACCGGGGAGCTGTTTTTT. Its protein product is CASWTGANTGELFF.

The CDR3 loop reads CASSIRQGKDTQYF. The DNA for the CDR3 is TGTGCCAGTAGTATCCGACAGGGGAAAGATACGCAGTATTTT. The V call is TRBV19, the J call TRBJ2-3; TRBD1 matches at 8 bases. The CDR3 runs 14 residues. Germline CDR1 reads LNHDA; CDR2 reads SQIVND (reference sequence). The V and J ends lost 3 bases and 5 bases, in that order; junction bases with no gene match: 4. The complete variable domain, with remaining parts taken from reference TRBV19 and TRBJ2-3, reads DGGITQSPKYLFRKEGQNVTLSCEQNLNHDAMYWYRQDPGQGLRLIYYSQIVNDFQKGDIAEGYSVSREKKESFPLTVTSAQKNPTAFYLCASSIRQGKDTQYFGPGTRLTVL.

This chain connects TRBV4-2 to TRBJ1-4, with no clear D. CDR1 and CDR2 from the germline V gene are LGHNA and YNFKEQ. Trimming removed 3 bases at V and 4 bases at J, with 12 bases between. The CDR3 runs to 15 residues. CDR3 residues: CASSQDGRGNEKLFF. The DNA for the CDR3 is TGTGCCAGCAGCCAGGACGGTCGGGGTAATGAAAAACTGTTTTTT.

The V call is TRBV28, the J call TRBJ1-2, with a tentative D call TRBD1 (5 bases). V dropped 7 bases and J dropped 8 bases, with 26 bases sitting between them. Germline CDR1 MDHEN, CDR2 SYDVKM. The CDR3 totals 16 residues. CDR3 protein: CASTPPGTLRLSGYTF. CDR3 DNA: TGTGCCAGCACCCCGCCCGGGACCCTCAGATTGTCGGGCTACACCTTC.

This clone has more than one count but fewer than ten. The V call is TRBV6-7, the J call TRBJ2-2, with a tentative D call TRBD2 (6 bases). TRBV6-7 is sorted into the ORF group, with uncertain function. The CDR3 loop spans 15 amino acids. V dropped 2 bases and J dropped 4 bases, with 11 bases sitting between them. The CDR3, as DNA: TGTGCCAGCAGTTACACGACTAGTCGCACCGGGGAGCTGTTTTTT. Its protein product is CASSYTTSRTGELFF.

The rearrangement uses TRBV11-1 and TRBJ2-5; D gene uncertain. V shed 8 bases and J shed 5 bases, with 6 bases lying between them. The germline V gene encodes CDR1 SGHAT and CDR2 FQDESV (reference sequence). There are 10 residues in the CDR3. For the CDR3, the DNA is TGTGCCAGCGGCAGGGAGACCCAGTACTTC. Amino acids: CASGRETQYF.

This clone has more than one count but fewer than ten. The chain links TRBV4-1 to TRBJ2-7; D possibly corresponds to TRBD1 (6 bases). The germline V and J ends were trimmed by 0 bases and 7 bases, with 10 bases remaining between them. Germline CDR1 MGHRA, CDR2 YSYEKL. The CDR3 loop spans 13 amino acids. In DNA, the CDR3 is TGCGCCAGCAGCCAAGATCGAGGACAGGAGCAGTACTTC. Translation gives CASSQDRGQEQYF.

The chain combines TRBV19 with TRBJ2-5; D is tentatively TRBD1 or TRBD2 (5 bases each). From germline, CDR1 is LNHDA and CDR2 SQIVND (reference sequence). V gave up 9 bases and J gave up 3 bases, with 14 bases separating them. The CDR3 loop spans 13 amino acids. CDR3: CASRKWGKETQYF. CDR3 DNA: TGTGCCAGCAGAAAATGGGGGAAAGAGACCCAGTACTTC. Supplemented by reference TRBV19 and TRBJ2-5, the full variable domain reads DGGITQSPKYLFRKEGQNVTLSCEQNLNHDAMYWYRQDPGQGLRLIYYSQIVNDFQKGDIAEGYSVSREKKESFPLTVTSAQKNPTAFYLCASRKWGKETQYFGPGTRLLVL.

The chain links TRBV7-2 to TRBJ1-1; D call uncertain. The CDR3 contains 13 residues. Between the trimmed V and J ends, which lost 4 bases and 0 bases, there was a span of 6 bases. The germline V gene has CDR1 SGHTA and CDR2 FQGNSA. DNA of the CDR3: TGTGCCAGCAGCTCTAGCATGAACACTGAAGCTTTCTTT. Protein product: CASSSSMNTEAFF. The whole variable domain, filled in from reference TRBV7-2 and TRBJ1-1, reads GAGVSQSPSNKVTEKGKDVELRCDPISGHTALYWYRQSLGQGLEFLIYFQGNSAPDKSGLPSDRFSAERTGGSVSTLTIQRTQQEDSAVYLCASSSSMNTEAFFGQGTRLTVV.

The J gene is TRBJ2-1, the V gene TRBV5-5; TRBD1 aligns across 12 bases. This CDR3 contains 18 residues. V trimming: 3 bases; J trimming: 1 base; junction bases outside the gene matches: 8. Germline loops: CDR1 SGHKS, CDR2 YYEKEE (reference sequence). CDR3 in DNA: TGTGCCAGCAGCTGGGACAGGGGGCGAAGTAGGTCCTACAATGAGCAGTTCTTC. Residues: CASSWDRGRSRSYNEQFF.

V usage is TRBV29-1 and J usage is TRBJ1-1, with D hard to call. The CDR3 extends over 13 amino acids. Trimming cost V 3 bases and J 5 bases, with 13 bases left between them. Germline V gene data show CDR1 as SQVTM and CDR2 as ANQGSEA. The CDR3, as DNA: TGCAGCGTTGACTCTGGGATTCGGACTGAAGCTTTCTTT. It codes for CSVDSGIRTEAFF.

The chain carries TRBV5-6 and TRBJ2-3, with a weak D call TRBD2 (6 bases). V gave up 4 bases and J gave up 5 bases, with 14 bases separating them. The CDR3 extends over 14 amino acids. Per the germline V gene, CDR1 is SGHDT and CDR2 is YYEEEE. The CDR3 nucleotides are TGTGCCAGCAGCCGGGGTGGGGGGATAGATACGCAGTATTTT. Its translation: CASSRGGGIDTQYF. The full variable domain, with the rest looked up from reference TRBV5-6 and TRBJ2-3, is DAGVTQSPTHLIKTRGQQVTLRCSPKSGHDTVSWYQQALGQGPQFIFQYYEEEERQRGNFPDRFSGHQFPNYSSELNVNALLLGDSALYLCASSRGGGIDTQYFGPGTRLTVL.

A note on this clone: Mismatch with germline at one junction end may stem from a read error. The V call is TRBV7-7, the J call TRBJ2-5; 8 bases line up with TRBD2. Per the germline V gene, CDR1 is SSHAT and CDR2 is FNYEAQ (reference sequence). This CDR3 is built from 14 residues. CDR3 sequence (DNA): TGTGCTAGCAGCTTTACTAGCGGCCAAGAGACCCAGTACTTC. Translated, it gives CASSFTSGQETQYF.